Presented here are 27 T cell receptor beta chains from one specimen sequenced in a study of identical twins (dated by TCRdb to the mid-2010s). Libraries were prepared through 5' RACE. Sequencer: Illumina HiSeq 2000. TCRdb redid the processing of the public reads, applying fastp at Q25 and MiXCR, and retained in-frame beta chains. Each record represents a unique CDR3 protein, reported with the most common genes and DNA among its rows. The sample contains more than 350,000 distinct CDR3 sequences, roughly 9% of them found a single time. Of the sample, about 8.1% is held by the ten largest clones. The specimen sequenced was naive T cells sorted from blood. The intended sense of this specimen's cell subset or site label: cells isolated with a human naive T-cell isolation kit. Source of these receptors: a woman aged 45-65 years in good health.

The chain couples TRBV24-1 to TRBJ2-1; no definite D call. This CDR3 has 14 amino acids. Germline CDR1 is KGHDR and CDR2 is SFDVKD. The germline V and J ends were trimmed by 4 bases and 12 bases, with 18 bases remaining between them. The CDR3 sequence is CATSDPIALGRQFF. CDR3 DNA sequence: TGTGCCACCAGTGACCCGATTGCCCTCGGCAGGCAGTTCTTC.

CDR3 region: CATSKDRSSGRPYEQYV. The DNA of the CDR3 is TGTGCCACCAGCAAAGACCGGTCTAGCGGGAGACCCTACGAGCAGTACGTC. This rearrangement joins TRBV15 to TRBJ2-7; 10 positions agree with TRBD2. V was pared by 4 bases and J by 2 bases, with 11 bases of the junction left unmatched. Looked up from germline, CDR1 is LNHNV and CDR2 is YYDKDF (reference sequence). This CDR3 is built from 17 residues.

V and J are TRBV5-1 and TRBJ1-1, with a possible D match to TRBD1 (6 bases). V shed 4 bases and J shed 5 bases, with 18 bases lying between them. Germline values: CDR1 SGHRS, CDR2 YFSETQ. The CDR3 has 15 amino acids. The CDR3 protein is CASSQLRDTSTEAFF. The CDR3 nucleotides are TGCGCCAGCAGCCAACTCCGGGACACCTCGACTGAAGCTTTCTTT.

This clonotype was picked up a small number of times. This chain uses TRBV29-1 with TRBJ2-1; D may be TRBD2 (5 bases). Trimming stripped 4 bases from V and 8 bases from J, with 6 bases between. This CDR3 has 10 residues. Germline V gene data show CDR1 as SQVTM and CDR2 as ANQGSEA. CDR3 nucleotides: TGCAGCGTTGGGCGGGATGAGCAGTTCTTC. Its protein is CSVGRDEQFF.

This clonotype was detected only a few times. This chain connects TRBV4-1 to TRBJ2-3; 10 bases match TRBD1. V shed 4 bases, J shed 2 bases, and the junction held 9 bases outside the gene matches. This CDR3 comprises 17 residues. The germline CDR1 and CDR2 sequences are MGHRA and YSYEKL. The CDR3 region is CASSPTGTGDVTDTQYF. The DNA of the CDR3 is TGCGCCAGCAGCCCGACCGGGACAGGGGATGTCACAGATACGCAGTATTTT.

This clonotype appeared many times. V usage is TRBV27 and J usage is TRBJ2-3; 10 nucleotides agree with TRBD2. The trim removed 2 bases at V and 5 bases at J, leaving 10 bases unmatched. Germline V lookup: CDR1 MNHEY, CDR2 SMNVEV (reference sequence). The CDR3 runs 17 residues. CDR3 residues: CASSLRQLAGTLDTQYF. The DNA of the CDR3 is TGTGCCAGCAGTTTAAGGCAACTAGCGGGAACCTTAGATACGCAGTATTTT.

Comment on this clonotype: This may be a read error: a much more frequent sequence differs by one nucleotide. This chain connects TRBV24-1 to TRBJ2-2; no clear D gene. CDR3 size: 17 residues. The germline gives CDR1 KGHDR, CDR2 SFDVKD. CDR3 amino acids: CATSVGQRKAKTGELFF. In DNA form, the CDR3 reads TGTGCCACCAGTGTAGGTCAGAGGAAAGCGAAGACCGGGGAGCTGTTTTTT.

The chain couples TRBV24-1 to TRBJ2-2, with 7 bases aligning to TRBD2. From germline, CDR1 is KGHDR and CDR2 SFDVKD. The CDR3 has 15 residues. With 4 bases clipped from V and 6 bases from J, the junction kept 7 bases outside the gene matches. CDR3 residues: CATSDPGRPSGELFF. CDR3 bases: TGTGCCACCAGTGACCCCGGGAGGCCGTCCGGGGAGCTGTTTTTT.

V gene TRBV18 combines with J gene TRBJ2-3; 11 bases line up with TRBD2. The CDR3 totals 19 residues. V dropped 0 bases and J dropped 2; count of bases not matched to a gene: 10. Germline V gene data show CDR1 as KGHSH and CDR2 as LQKENI. CDR3 protein: CASSPPWLAGGRTTDTQYF. The DNA of the CDR3 is TGTGCCAGCTCACCACCGTGGCTAGCGGGAGGTCGTACCACAGATACGCAGTATTTT.

The chain combines TRBV14 with TRBJ2-5; D gene uncertain. Germline CDR1 is SGHDN and CDR2 is FVKESK. This CDR3 comprises 15 residues. V dropped 4 bases and J dropped 5 bases, with 17 bases sitting between them. CDR3 amino acids: CASSPSAGGQETQYF. As DNA, the CDR3 is TGTGCCAGCAGCCCGTCGGCCGGCGGTCAGGAGACCCAGTACTTC.

The chain is built from TRBV18 and TRBJ1-1; TRBD1 matches 7 bases. Looked up from germline, CDR1 is KGHSH and CDR2 is LQKENI. V trimming: 6 bases; J trimming: 1 base; junction bases outside the gene matches: 5. This CDR3 has 14 amino acids. The CDR3: CASSGQATNTEAFF. CDR3 bases: TGTGCCAGCTCCGGACAGGCGACGAACACTGAAGCTTTCTTT.

This chain joins TRBV12-3 or TRBV12-4 and TRBJ2-7; maybe TRBD1 (6 bases). CDR3 length: 14 residues. The V and J ends lost 7 bases and 0 bases respectively, with 13 bases between them. The CDR3 DNA follows: TGTGCCAGCACCCACCGGGACATCTCCTACGAGCAGTACTTC. Amino acids: CASTHRDISYEQYF.

J is TRBJ2-6 and V is TRBV30; D is undetermined. V was clipped by 6 bases and J by 2 bases, with 5 bases between them. The CDR3 is 12 amino acids. Germline loops: CDR1 GTSNPN, CDR2 SVGIG (reference sequence). The CDR3 coding sequence is TGTGCCTGTCAAACTGGGGCCAACGTCCTGACTTTC. It is translated as CACQTGANVLTF. Full variable domain (rest looked up from reference TRBV30 and TRBJ2-6): SQTIHQWPATLVQPVGSPLSLECTVEGTSNPNLYWYRQAAGRGLQLLFYSVGIGQISSEVPQNLSASRPQDRQFILSSKKLLLSDSGFYLCACQTGANVLTFGAGSRLTVL.

This clonotype was recorded at least ten times. The chain employs TRBV20-1 and TRBJ2-3, with a tentative D call TRBD2 (5 bases). Trimming stripped 6 bases from V and 0 bases from J, with 10 bases between. Germline CDR1 is DFQATT and CDR2 is SNEGSKA (reference sequence). CDR3 length: 13 residues. The DNA for the CDR3 is TGCAGTGCCCTAGCACCTAGCACAGATACGCAGTATTTT. Translation: CSALAPSTDTQYF.

In this sample, this clonotype turned up many times. This chain joins TRBV12-3 or TRBV12-4 and TRBJ1-6, with TRBD1 as a possible D gene (5 bases). The CDR3 totals 14 residues. The V gene lost 7 bases and the J gene lost 9 bases, with 16 bases spanning the gap. The CDR3, as DNA: TGTGCCAGCATCCTATCACTCGGGGGTTCACCCCTCCACTTT. Translated, it gives CASILSLGGSPLHF.

This clonotype was counted many times. The chain employs TRBV7-9 and TRBJ1-2; TRBD1 agrees at 8 bases. Germline V CDR1 and CDR2: SEHNR, FQNEAQ (reference sequence). This CDR3 has 13 amino acids. The ends lost 5 bases at V and 6 bases at J; junction bases unmatched: 5. Written as DNA, the CDR3 is TGTGCCAGCAGCCCGACAGGGGTTGATGGCTACACCTTC. Translation: CASSPTGVDGYTF.

As concerns this clonotype: A much more abundant neighbour one base away suggests this may be a read error. Because the CDR3 is missing its conserved closing phenylalanine or tryptophan, this is likely a read error. This sequence joins TRBV12-3 or TRBV12-4 and TRBJ2-5; D unclear. CDR3 length: 13 residues. Between the trimmed V and J ends, which lost 1 base and 2 bases, there was a span of 5 bases. The CDR3 coding sequence is TGTGCCAGCAGTTTAGGGGTACAAGAGACCCAGTACTAC. It codes for CASSLGVQETQYY.

The chain couples TRBV10-2 to TRBJ2-5, with unresolved D. Germline V gene data show CDR1 as WSHSY and CDR2 as SAAADI. This CDR3 comprises 13 residues. V was shortened by 0 bases and J by 4 bases, with 6 bases between the two germline ends. DNA of the CDR3: TGCGCCAGCAGTGAGTCCCCCCGAGAGACCCAGTACTTC. This translates into CASSESPRETQYF.

J is TRBJ1-1 and V is TRBV29-1; the D gene is possibly TRBD1 (6 bases). Germline V lookup: CDR1 SQVTM, CDR2 ANQGSEA. The CDR3 is 11 residues long. V was shortened by 6 bases and J by 6 bases, with 11 bases between the two germline ends. The CDR3 region is CSVEGVPEAFF. The CDR3 DNA follows: TGCAGCGTGGAGGGGGTCCCTGAAGCTTTCTTT. Full variable domain (rest looked up from reference TRBV29-1 and TRBJ1-1): SAVISQKPSRDICQRGTSLTIQCQVDSQVTMMFWYRQQPGQSLTLIATANQGSEATYESGFVIDKFPISRPNLTFSTLTVSNMSPEDSSIYLCSVEGVPEAFFGQGTRLTVV.

V usage is TRBV15 and J usage is TRBJ2-3; 9 positions match TRBD2. The CDR3 loop spans 14 amino acids. The J segment lost 6 bases and the V segment lost 1 base, leaving 2 bases of the junction unmatched. Germline values: CDR1 LNHNV, CDR2 YYDKDF (reference sequence). Here the CDR3 reads CATSRVRGGDTQYF. CDR3 nucleotides: TGTGCCACCAGCAGAGTGCGGGGGGGCGATACGCAGTATTTT.

With respect to this clonotype: A junction boundary mismatches the germline segment, possibly from a read error. V and J are TRBV2 and TRBJ2-5; D is tentatively TRBD1 or TRBD2 (5 bases each). Germline lookup yields CDR1 SNHLY and CDR2 FYNNEI. The CDR3 loop spans 15 amino acids. This CDR3 reads CASSEGLGPRRSSGF. As DNA, the CDR3 is TGTGCCAGCAGTGAAGGGTTGGGACCCCGACGTTCCAGTGGCTTC.

The rearrangement links TRBV6-6 to TRBJ2-5; D gene unclear. Germline V lookup: CDR1 MNHNY, CDR2 SVGAGI (reference sequence). Trimming stripped 0 bases from V and 1 base from J, with 6 bases between. There are 14 residues in the CDR3. In DNA form, the CDR3 reads TGTGCCAGCAGTTACTCAGTCCTCCAAGAGACCCAGTACTTC. This gives the protein CASSYSVLQETQYF.

The sample holds many counts of this clonotype. The rearrangement uses TRBV4-2 and TRBJ2-1; TRBD2 matches at 8 bases. Germline CDR1 LGHNA, CDR2 YNFKEQ. CDR3 length: 15 amino acids. With V trimmed by 1 base and J by 2 bases, 1 base remained unmatched. The CDR3 DNA reads TGTGCCAGCAGCCAAGCGGGAGGGCCCTACAATGAGCAGTTCTTC. Translation: CASSQAGGPYNEQFF.

This clonotype has a handful of counts. The chain uses TRBV12-3 or TRBV12-4 and TRBJ2-2, with a weak D call TRBD2 (6 bases). This CDR3 contains 13 residues. Trimming removed 6 bases at V and 6 bases at J, with 11 bases between. The CDR3 protein is CASRAWGAGELFF. The CDR3 DNA is TGTGCCAGCAGGGCCTGGGGGGCCGGGGAGCTGTTTTTT.

The chain carries TRBV5-1 and TRBJ2-1, with TRBD1 identical over 11 bases. This CDR3 is built from 14 residues. CDR1 is SGHRS, CDR2 YFSETQ, per germline. The ends lost 4 bases at V and 4 bases at J; junction bases unmatched: 1. CDR3 nucleotides: TGCGCCAGCAGCGGGACAGGGGGTTACAATGAGCAGTTCTTC. It specifies CASSGTGGYNEQFF.

The J gene is TRBJ2-1, the V gene TRBV3-1; D possibly corresponds to TRBD2 (7 bases). The V end lost 1 base, the J end lost 8 bases, and 12 bases lay between the germline ends. The CDR3 spans 14 residues. Per the germline V gene, CDR1 is LGHDT and CDR2 is YNNKEL (reference sequence). CDR3 nucleotide sequence: TGTGCCAGCAGCCAAGGCGCGGGGGCGGATGAGCAGTTCTTC. As protein: CASSQGAGADEQFF.

The chain has TRBV21-1 and TRBJ2-1; the D call in the table, TRBD2, was not verified against the DNA. TRBV21-1 is recorded as a pseudogene. The CDR3 consists of 18 residues. In DNA, the CDR3 is TGTGCCAGCAGCAAAGACTCTGGCGGGGAGAGCTCCTACAATGAGCAGTTCTTC. Translation gives CASSKDSGGESSYNEQFF.